This T cell receptor (beta chain) was recovered during a study of T cells expressing NK-cell markers (dated by TCRdb to between 2020 and 2021). With regard to the full study: Three sorted T-cell subsets (CD3+CD56+NKG2C+, CD3+CD56+NKG2C- and CD3+CD56-NKG2C+) from roughly eight donors had their TCR beta-chain repertoires profiled. Among the eight sequenced donors, seven were HCMV-seropositive and one was HCMV-seronegative. All eight donors whose samples were sequenced were randomly selected healthy volunteers, three of them men and five women. The libraries were sequenced on Illumina HiSeq 2000/2500, MiSeq or NextSeq, producing 2 x 150 bp reads. Broad study findings and their caveats: In roughly six donors, the dominant CD3+CD56+NKG2C+ clonotypes were among the top 10 CD8+ clonotypes and accounted for about 1.0-7.5% of CD8+ T cells. Those dominant clonotypes were again the most abundant among CD3+CD56-NKG2C+ cells in a handful of donors, at about 28.3-65%. Whether the expanded NKG2C-expressing T cell clones were specific for HCMV antigens remained unclear.

To determine HCMV serostatus, a commercial ELISA kit was used to detect HCMV-specific IgG in serum. Peripheral blood mononuclear cells were isolated from blood by Ficoll density gradient centrifugation. As for this clonotype: The specificity of this receptor is unknown.

Sequenced using an Illumina HiSeq 2000. TCR beta cDNA libraries were made by 5'RACE template switching that added a universal primer site and unique molecular identifiers. Synthesis of cDNA was primed from the TCR beta constant segment and was followed by two consecutive PCR amplification steps. Per the original workflow: MIGEC was used to demultiplex reads and group reads by UMI, and MiTCR was used to assemble and quantify clonotypes. To exclude erroneous sequences, any TCR cDNA sequence not supported by at least two reads was discarded. The tcR package was used for downstream repertoire analysis, with clonotypes matched between fractions based on CDR3 nucleotide sequence plus V segment. Antigen specificity was annotated against VDJdb with VDJmatch, allowing one amino acid substitution in CDR3. TCRdb reprocessed the reads, and each CDR3 protein sequence is entered once, without DNA. These V and J calls rely on TCRdb rather than the paper's analysis. The sample table holds roughly 450,000 distinct CDR3 sequences. The ten largest clones capture 1.4% of the sample.

Per the germline V gene, SGHNT is the CDR1 and YENEEA is the CDR2. The CDR3 measures 12 amino acids from cysteine to phenylalanine. A DNA sequence was not provided. The source is a woman aged 50 to 60 in good health. Donor details come from another sample of the same person, matched by shared clones. Sequencing input: blood T cells: a sorted CD56 or NKG2C T cell subset, CD4+ or CD8+ T cells, or bulk PBMC T cells (not recorded which). This chain is built from TRBV11-3 and TRBJ1-1. The CDR3 region reads CASSLKEFEAFF.